This T cell receptor (beta chain) comes out of a study of Tregs in tolerant kidney transplant recipients. Study as a whole: An approximately 3-day belatacept mixed lymphocyte reaction, sometimes plus 5-day graft donor restimulation, preceded CD4+CD25+CD127- sorting.

Germline-derived CDR1 and CDR2 are MNHNS and SASEGT. The CDR3 totals 15 residues. Trimming left V 2 bases short and J 0 bases short, with 8 bases between. TCRdb's copy holds only in-frame clones and misses some; the assay was immunoSEQ multiplex PCR. The repertoire consists of about 44,000 clones, with about 95% occurring once and the leading ten covering 0.37%. Notes on this clone: Its antigen is not identified.

Notes on the study in general: The most relevant donor-specific Treg TCRbeta repertoire apparently came from expansion with activated donor B cells. The small number of patients limits these findings pending further validation. Biological reproducibility was not directly addressed in this study.

J is TRBJ2-1 and V is TRBV6-1, with D possibly matching TRBD1 (5 bases). Sequencing was done on a sample of Tregs from blood cultured with allogeneic cells. The TCR sequence derives from a human donor in good health. The chain's CDR3 is CASSEFDSSYNEQFF. DNA of the CDR3: TGTGCCAGCAGTGAATTCGACAGCTCCTACAATGAGCAGTTCTTC.